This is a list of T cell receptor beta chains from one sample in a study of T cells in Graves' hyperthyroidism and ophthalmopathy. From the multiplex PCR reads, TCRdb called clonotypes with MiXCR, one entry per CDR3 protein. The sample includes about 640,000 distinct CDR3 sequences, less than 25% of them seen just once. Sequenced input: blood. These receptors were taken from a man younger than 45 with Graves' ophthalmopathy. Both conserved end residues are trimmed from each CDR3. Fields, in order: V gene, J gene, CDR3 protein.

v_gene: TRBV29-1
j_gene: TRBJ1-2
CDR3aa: SVQAGRINYGYT

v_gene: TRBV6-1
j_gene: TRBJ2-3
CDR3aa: ASSARSPQTDTQY

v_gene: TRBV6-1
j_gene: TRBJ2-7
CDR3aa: ASSPRTGDRGEQY

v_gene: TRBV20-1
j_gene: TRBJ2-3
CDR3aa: SARGLPSLSTDTQY

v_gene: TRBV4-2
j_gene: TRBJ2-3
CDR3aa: ASSQVTSGSTISRNTQY

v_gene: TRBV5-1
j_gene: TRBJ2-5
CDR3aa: ASSLYGRGPQETQY

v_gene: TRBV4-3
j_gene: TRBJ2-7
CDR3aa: ASSHIRDSIYEQY

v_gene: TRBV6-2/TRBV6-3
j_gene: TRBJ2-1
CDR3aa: ASSYPQSYNEQF

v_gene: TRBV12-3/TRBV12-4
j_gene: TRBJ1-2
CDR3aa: ASSFGTDNYGYT

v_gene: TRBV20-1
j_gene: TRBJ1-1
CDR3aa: SALRRGTGSTEAF

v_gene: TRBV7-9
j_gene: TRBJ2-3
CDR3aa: ASSLLGGSGSDTQY

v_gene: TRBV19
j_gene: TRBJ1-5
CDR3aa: ASSREGSSNQPQH

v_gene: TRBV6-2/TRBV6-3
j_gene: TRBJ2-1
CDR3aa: ASSYAPPRREQF

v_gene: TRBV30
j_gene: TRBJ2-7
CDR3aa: AWRITGLAGNEQY

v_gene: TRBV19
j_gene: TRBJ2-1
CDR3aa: ASSTGVWNEQF

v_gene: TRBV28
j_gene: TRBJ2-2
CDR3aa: ASSLPGLVSTGELF

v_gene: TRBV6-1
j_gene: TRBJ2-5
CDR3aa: ASSFGTRGRETQY

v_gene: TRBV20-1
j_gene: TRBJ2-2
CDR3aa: SARTPEGGPGELF

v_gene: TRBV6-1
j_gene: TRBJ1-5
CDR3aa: ASKPYRSINQPQH

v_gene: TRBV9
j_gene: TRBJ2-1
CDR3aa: ASSVGGGQGTNEQF

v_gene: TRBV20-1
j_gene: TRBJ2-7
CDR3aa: SAGTGAHEQY

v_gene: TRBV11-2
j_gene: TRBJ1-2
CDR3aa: ASSPSSGGYGYT

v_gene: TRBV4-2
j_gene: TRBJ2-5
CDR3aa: ASSQEVAETQY

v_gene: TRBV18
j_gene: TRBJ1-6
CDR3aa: ASSPGTNNSPLH

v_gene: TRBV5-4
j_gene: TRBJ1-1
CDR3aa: ASSFRFRTGMNTEAF

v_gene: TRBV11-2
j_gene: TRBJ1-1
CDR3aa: ASTPKPHGRGRSWTEAF

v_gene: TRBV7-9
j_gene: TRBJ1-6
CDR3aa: ASSSGTEGNSPLH

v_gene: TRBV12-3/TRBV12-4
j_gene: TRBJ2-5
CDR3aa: ASRGGGDQETQY

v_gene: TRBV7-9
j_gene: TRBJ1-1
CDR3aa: ASSLRQGDTEAF

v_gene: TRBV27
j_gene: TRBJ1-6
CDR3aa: ASRTQVATGSSYNSPLH

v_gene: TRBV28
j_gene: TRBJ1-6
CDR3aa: ASSFLQGANSPLH

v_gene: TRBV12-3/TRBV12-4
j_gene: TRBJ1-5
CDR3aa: ASSQSDAQPQH

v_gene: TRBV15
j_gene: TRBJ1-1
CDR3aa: ATSPTMGTEAF

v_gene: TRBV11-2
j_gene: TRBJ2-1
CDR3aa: ASSLGLAVSYNEQF

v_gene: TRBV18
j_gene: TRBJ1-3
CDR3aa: ASSPSDGTSGNTIY

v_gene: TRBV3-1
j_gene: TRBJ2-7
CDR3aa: ASSQDALRSYEQY

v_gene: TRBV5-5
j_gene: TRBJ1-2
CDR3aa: APGTPYGYT

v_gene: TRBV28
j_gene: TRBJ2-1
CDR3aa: ASSVSGTSGLQQF

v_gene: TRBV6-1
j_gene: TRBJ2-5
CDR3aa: ASRPPGTQETQY

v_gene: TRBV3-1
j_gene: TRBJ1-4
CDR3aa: ASSQALGPTGEKLF

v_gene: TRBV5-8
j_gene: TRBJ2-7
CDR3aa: ASSLSGRGRFHEQY

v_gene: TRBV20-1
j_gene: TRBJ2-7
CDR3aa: SAQTPYEQY

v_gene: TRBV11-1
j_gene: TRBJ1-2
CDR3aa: ASSSRQGYYGYT

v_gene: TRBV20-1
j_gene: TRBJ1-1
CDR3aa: SARPRGPEAF

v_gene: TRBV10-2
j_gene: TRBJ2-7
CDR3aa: ASSADEQY

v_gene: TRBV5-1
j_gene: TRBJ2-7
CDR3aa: ASSLALAGAEQY

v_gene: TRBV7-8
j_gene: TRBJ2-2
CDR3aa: ASSPRPPNANTGELF

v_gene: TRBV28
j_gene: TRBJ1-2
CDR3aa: ASSSIPSTGGDYGYT

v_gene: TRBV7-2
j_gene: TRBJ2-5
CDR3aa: ASSSLGVGETQY

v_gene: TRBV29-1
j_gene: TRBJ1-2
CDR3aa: SVRGGFDYGYT

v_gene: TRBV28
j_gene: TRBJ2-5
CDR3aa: ASSDGSKETQY

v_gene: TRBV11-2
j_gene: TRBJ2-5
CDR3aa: ASSSSPLQETQY

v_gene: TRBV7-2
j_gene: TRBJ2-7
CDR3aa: ASSQDTTSGSYEQY

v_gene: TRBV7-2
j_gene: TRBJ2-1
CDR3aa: ASSLGPPGHSYNEQF

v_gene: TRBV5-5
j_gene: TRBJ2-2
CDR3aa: ASSSRPKREGLTGELF

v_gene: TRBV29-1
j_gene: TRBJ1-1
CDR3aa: SVWDRMNTEAF

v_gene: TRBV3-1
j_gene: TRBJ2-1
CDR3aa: ASSQEAVAYNEQF

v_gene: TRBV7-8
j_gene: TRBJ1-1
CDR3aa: ASSLEVWEGTEAF

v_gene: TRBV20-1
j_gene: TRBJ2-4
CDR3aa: SAPPPLGNIQY

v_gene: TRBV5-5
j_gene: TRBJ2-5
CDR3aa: ASSPGTAPRETQY